Listed below are T cell receptor beta chains from one sample, sequenced in a study of T cell responses to AZD1222 COVID-19 vaccine. Measured with immunoSEQ multiplex PCR; TCRdb has only the in-frame clones, and not every one. This table has 95,000 to 100,000 clones, roughly 80% appearing once. The source material was peripheral blood, sampled 28 days after the second AZD1222 dose. The receptor set was obtained from an adult who received the AZD1222 COVID-19 vaccine. CDR3s include the opening cysteine and the closing phenylalanine or tryptophan. D genes are given only for firm matches. Only some rows state a clone size, as once, few, many or a class for expanded clones.

clone size	D gene	V gene	J gene	CDR3 DNA	CDR3 protein
NA	NA	TRBV9	TRBJ1-3	TGTGCCAGCAGCGTGAGGGACGGCATCTCTGGAAACACCATATATTTT	CASSVRDGISGNTIYF
NA	TRBD2	TRBV7-9	TRBJ2-1	TGTGCCAGCAGCTCCCCCGGGACTAGCGGACCCAATGAGCAGTTCTTC	CASSSPGTSGPNEQFF
NA	NA	TRBV5-1	TRBJ1-4	TGCGCCAGCAGCTTGGTCGGGGATACGAATGAAAAACTGTTTTTT	CASSLVGDTNEKLFF
once	NA	TRBV5-1	TRBJ2-2	TGCGCCAGCAGCTTGGGGCGGGAGAACACCGGGGAGCTGTTTTTT	CASSLGRENTGELFF
NA	TRBD2	TRBV7-8	TRBJ2-1	TGTGCCAGCAGCAACCGGGACTACCCCAATGAGCAGTTCTTC	CASSNRDYPNEQFF
NA	TRBD1	TRBV7-2	TRBJ1-1	TGTGCCAGCAGCTTGGACAGGGTAGGCACTGAAGCTTTCTTT	CASSLDRVGTEAFF
NA	NA	TRBV7-3	TRBJ2-1	TGTGCCAGCAGCTTAGGTGGGTTCAATGAGCAGTTCTTC	CASSLGGFNEQFF
once	NA	TRBV10-3	TRBJ1-5	TGTGCCATCAGTGAGAACGGTATGGGTCAGCCCCAGCATTTT	CAISENGMGQPQHF
once	TRBD1	TRBV6-5	TRBJ1-2	TGTGCCAGCAGTTTACAGGGGAGCGGCTACACCTTC	CASSLQGSGYTF
NA	NA	TRBV7-8	TRBJ1-1	TGTGCCAGCAGCCCCCCTGATGGCTCAATGGCCACTGAAGCTTTCTTT	CASSPPDGSMATEAFF
once	TRBD1	TRBV19	TRBJ1-4	TGTGCCAGTCGACAGGGTGGCCTAATTGGGCATGAAAAACTGTTTTTT	CASRQGGLIGHEKLFF
NA	NA	TRBV20-1	TRBJ2-3	TGCAGTGCCCTTAGTGCAGATACGCAGTATTTT	CSALSADTQYF
NA	NA	TRBV11-2	TRBJ1-2	TGTGCCAGCAGCTTAGGTCAAGGGCTCTATGGCTACACCTTC	CASSLGQGLYGYTF
NA	NA	TRBV9	TRBJ1-1	TGTGCCAGCAGCGTAGCCGGAGGTGAAGCTTTCTTT	CASSVAGGEAFF
NA	NA	TRBV7-9	TRBJ2-1	TGTGCCAGCAGCTTAGACCGGACGGGGGTAGTATTCAATGAGCAGTTCTTC	CASSLDRTGVVFNEQFF
NA	NA	TRBV5-1	TRBJ2-5	TGCGCCAGCAGCTTCGGGTTGTATTCAGGGGAAGAGACCCAGTACTTC	CASSFGLYSGEETQYF
NA	NA	TRBV5-4	TRBJ1-5	TGTGCCAGCAGCTTTAGAGAAGGGGACAATCAGCCCCAGCATTTT	CASSFREGDNQPQHF
NA	NA	TRBV5-4	TRBJ2-2	TGTGCCAGCAGCCGCAGGGGCGGGGGGAACACCGGGGAGCTGTTTTTT	CASSRRGGGNTGELFF
NA	NA	TRBV27	TRBJ2-2	TGTGCCAGCAGTTTGTCCTGGGGATTGGTCGGGGAGCTGTTTTTT	CASSLSWGLVGELFF
once	NA	TRBV9	TRBJ1-3	TGTGCCAGCAGCGTGGCGAGCTCTGGAAACACCATATATTTT	CASSVASSGNTIYF
NA	NA	TRBV6-5	TRBJ1-2	TGTGCCAGCATCTCGACGGTCGGAGGCTACACCTTC	CASISTVGGYTF
NA	TRBD1	TRBV6-5	TRBJ1-1	TGTGCCAGCAGTTACGGGACAGGGAACTTAAACACTGAAGCTTTCTTT	CASSYGTGNLNTEAFF
NA	TRBD2	TRBV5-6	TRBJ2-5	TGTGCCAGCAGTTTAGCGGGGGCGGGGGAGACCCAGTACTTC	CASSLAGAGETQYF
NA	NA	TRBV5-1	TRBJ2-2	TGCGCCAGCAGCCCCGGGACCGTGAACACCGGGGAGCTGTTTTTT	CASSPGTVNTGELFF
NA	NA	TRBV7-9	TRBJ2-7	TGTGCCAGCAGCTCGACCGGGACACCTTCCTACGAGCAGTACTTC	CASSSTGTPSYEQYF
NA	TRBD2	TRBV28	TRBJ2-7	TGTGCCAGCAGTAATAGCGGGGGGGCCCAGGAGCAGTACTTC	CASSNSGGAQEQYF
NA	NA	TRBV25-1	TRBJ2-2	TGTGCCAGCCGGGACTCCAGAGCCGCGAACACCGGGGAGCTGTTTTTT	CASRDSRAANTGELFF
NA	NA	TRBV4-1	TRBJ1-2	TGCGCCAGCAGCCAGAGCATTCAGGGTTGGGGCTACACCTTC	CASSQSIQGWGYTF
NA	NA	TRBV7-3	TRBJ2-2	TGTGCCAGCAGCTTAGGGGCCGGGGAGCTGTTTTTT	CASSLGAGELFF
NA	NA	TRBV6-1	TRBJ2-3	TGTGCCAGCAGTGGAGTCGGATCTATAGCAACAGATACGCAGTATTTT	CASSGVGSIATDTQYF
NA	NA	TRBV18	TRBJ1-5	TGTGCCAGCTCACCAGAGCGACGGAGTAGCAATCAGCCCCAGCATTTT	CASSPERRSSNQPQHF
NA	NA	TRBV2	TRBJ1-4	TGTGCCAGCAGCCAACAACAGGGCTCAGGGGAACTGTTTTTT	CASSQQQGSGELFF
NA	TRBD2	TRBV11-2	TRBJ2-7	TGTGCCAGCAGCTTAGAACTAGCGGGTTCTTCCTACGAGCAGTACTTC	CASSLELAGSSYEQYF
NA	TRBD1	TRBV5-1	TRBJ1-4	TGCGCCAGCAGCCATTCACCGGGACAGGGTCTCAGGGGGAATGAAAAACTGTTTTTT	CASSHSPGQGLRGNEKLFF
NA	NA	TRBV7-2	TRBJ2-1	TGTGCCAGCAGCTTAGGGGCGGATCTCTACAATGAGCAGTTCTTC	CASSLGADLYNEQFF
NA	NA	TRBV12-3/TRBV12-4	TRBJ2-3	TGTGCCAGCAGTATAGGGTATACGCAGTATTTT	CASSIGYTQYF
NA	NA	TRBV7-6	TRBJ1-4	TGTGCCAGCAGCTTAAGAGGGGCTTTAGATGAAAAACTGTTTTTT	CASSLRGALDEKLFF
NA	TRBD1	TRBV7-2	TRBJ1-2	TGTGCCAGCAGCTCTGACAGGGGGTCTAACTATGGCTACACCTTC	CASSSDRGSNYGYTF
NA	TRBD2	TRBV5-1	TRBJ2-3	TGCGCCAGCAGCCTGGGCGGTAGGACTAGCGGTCCAGATACGCAGTATTTT	CASSLGGRTSGPDTQYF
few	NA	TRBV7-2	TRBJ1-5	TGTGCCAGCAGCTTAGTTCCAAATAGCAATCAGCCCCAGCATTTT	CASSLVPNSNQPQHF
once	NA	TRBV7-2	TRBJ2-7	TGTGCCAGCAGCTTCCTCGGGGCCGTTTCCCACGAGCAGTACTTC	CASSFLGAVSHEQYF
NA	TRBD1	TRBV9	TRBJ2-1	TGTGCCAGCAGCCCGGACAGGGGAGGCTACAATGAGCAGTTCTTC	CASSPDRGGYNEQFF
NA	NA	TRBV5-1	TRBJ2-3	TGCGCCAGCAGCCCAGACAGCACAGATACGCAGTATTTT	CASSPDSTDTQYF
NA	NA	TRBV7-2	TRBJ1-3	TGTGCCAGCAGCTTAGTTGGTCGAGCCCTCTCTGGAAACACCATATATTTT	CASSLVGRALSGNTIYF
NA	TRBD1	TRBV19	TRBJ2-2	TGTGCCAGTAGTGACCTTAACAGGGGGCACACCGGGGAGCTGTTTTTT	CASSDLNRGHTGELFF
NA	NA	TRBV6-5	TRBJ1-6	TGTGCCTCGCGGCGGTTATCGAATTCACCCCTCCACTTT	CASRRLSNSPLHF
NA	NA	TRBV10-3	TRBJ1-4	TGTGCCATCAGTGAGGGGCAGGAGGAAAAACTGTTTTTT	CAISEGQEEKLFF
NA	TRBD2	TRBV3-1/TRBV3-2	TRBJ2-5	TGTGCCAGCAGCCAAGGACTAGCGGGAGTGGGAGAGACCCAGTACTTC	CASSQGLAGVGETQYF
NA	NA	TRBV7-9	TRBJ1-1	TGTGCCAGCAGCTTACTCGGGAATCGGAATACTGAAGCTTTCTTT	CASSLLGNRNTEAFF
NA	NA	TRBV2	TRBJ1-5	TGTGCCAGCACTGGAGGGGGGGAACAGCCCCAGCATTTT	CASTGGGEQPQHF